This passage covers 20 T cell receptor beta chains from one sample sequenced in a study of blood T cell repertoires in COVID-19. Here immunoSEQ multiplex PCR was the method, and the copy in TCRdb shows in-frame clones only, minus some. The sample lists 110,000 to 150,000 clones, approximately 80% seen once, with roughly 10% in the top ten. Sequences were obtained from peripheral blood. Source of these receptors: a man in his 60s with active or convalescent COVID-19.

This chain links TRBV5-5 with TRBJ1-1; 7 bases map to TRBD1. This CDR3 contains 15 residues. V shed 4 bases, J shed 1 base, and the junction held 7 bases outside the gene matches. Germline-derived CDR1 and CDR2 are SGHKS and YYEKEE (reference sequence). CDR3 bases: TGTGCCAGCAGCCAGACAGGGACCCAGAACACTGAAGCTTTCTTT. Translation: CASSQTGTQNTEAFF.

V and J are TRBV2 and TRBJ1-2; 7 bases line up with TRBD1. This CDR3 comprises 14 residues. Germline V gene data show CDR1 as SNHLY and CDR2 as FYNNEI. Trimming took 4 bases from V and 4 from J; bases not matched to a gene: 6. The CDR3 sequence is CASSVQGLGYGYTF. CDR3 DNA: TGTGCCAGCAGTGTACAGGGGCTCGGCTATGGCTACACCTTC.

This clone was observed many times. This chain connects TRBV4-3 to TRBJ1-2; TRBD1 matches 8 bases. The trim removed 6 bases at V and 3 bases at J, leaving 3 bases unmatched. The germline CDR1 and CDR2 sequences are LGHNA and YSLEER. The CDR3 is made up of 13 amino acids. The CDR3 sequence: CASRGTGHYGYTF. The CDR3, as DNA: TGCGCCAGCAGGGGGACAGGCCACTATGGCTACACCTTC.

This chain uses TRBV7-2 with TRBJ1-3; D gene uncertain. Germline V CDR1 and CDR2: SGHTA, FQGNSA. V dropped 1 base and J dropped 2 bases, with 12 bases sitting between them. This CDR3 has 16 residues. Here the CDR3 reads CASSLVGGGTGNTIYF. In DNA, the CDR3 is TGTGCCAGCAGCTTAGTAGGTGGAGGAACTGGAAACACCATATATTTT.

This sequence joins TRBV6-5 and TRBJ1-1; 9 bases are shared with TRBD1. J lost 4 bases, V lost 7 bases, and 10 bases had no gene match. Germline V lookup: CDR1 MNHEY, CDR2 SVGAGI. This CDR3 is built from 15 residues. The chain's CDR3 is CASNHRGQLGTEAFF. CDR3 DNA: TGTGCCAGCAACCACAGGGGGCAGTTGGGCACTGAAGCTTTCTTT.

The rearrangement links TRBV25-1 to TRBJ2-2, with 10 positions matching TRBD2. There are 17 residues in the CDR3. Trimming cost V 1 base and J 8 bases; bases outside gene matches: 10. Germline CDR1 and CDR2: MGHDK and SYGVNS. Written as DNA, the CDR3 is TGTGCCAGCAGTGAATCGTGGAATCTAGCGGGAGCGGGGGAGCTGTTTTTT. Residues: CASSESWNLAGAGELFF. Variable domain in full (rest from reference TRBV25-1 and TRBJ2-2): EADIYQTPRYLVIGTGKKITLECSQTMGHDKMYWYQQDPGMELHLIHYSYGVNSTEKGDLSSESTVSRIRTEHFPLTLESARPSHTSQYLCASSESWNLAGAGELFFGEGSRLTVL.

The sample holds one count of this clone. The chain employs TRBV5-8 and TRBJ1-6; 7 bases match TRBD1. Trimming cost V 4 bases and J 7 bases; bases outside gene matches: 5. Germline V CDR1 and CDR2: SGHTS, YDEGEE. The CDR3 spans 14 residues. DNA for the CDR3: TGTGCCAGCAGCCGGGGACAGCCAAATTCACCCCTCCACTTT. Translation: CASSRGQPNSPLHF.

The chain couples TRBV7-9 to TRBJ2-2, with D perhaps matching TRBD2 (6 bases). This CDR3 contains 17 residues. The germline gives CDR1 SEHNR, CDR2 FQNEAQ (reference sequence). Deletions cut 4 bases from V and 2 bases from J, with 17 bases between. CDR3 loop: CASSSIDGRGNTGELFF. The CDR3 DNA is TGTGCCAGCAGCTCGATAGACGGGCGGGGAAACACCGGGGAGCTGTTTTTT. The full variable domain, with the rest looked up from reference TRBV7-9 and TRBJ2-2, is DTGVSQNPRHKITKRGQNVTFRCDPISEHNRLYWYRQTLGQGPEFLTYFQNEAQLEKSRLLSDRFSAERPKGSFSTLEIQRTEQGDSAMYLCASSSIDGRGNTGELFFGEGSRLTVL.

The chain uses TRBV6-5 and TRBJ2-7; D is unresolved. The CDR3 covers 11 residues. The germline V gene encodes CDR1 MNHEY and CDR2 SVGAGI. V was trimmed by 2 bases and J by 3 bases, leaving 2 bases between them. This CDR3 is CASSYHYEQYF. DNA for the CDR3: TGTGCCAGCAGTTACCACTACGAGCAGTACTTC.

The gene calls are TRBV2 and TRBJ1-4; 9 bases agree with TRBD1. Germline-derived CDR1 and CDR2 are SNHLY and FYNNEI. J was trimmed by 8 bases and V by 8 bases; bases with no gene match: 9. This CDR3 is 14 amino acids long. The CDR3 DNA reads TGTGCCAGCGGGGGGGACAGGGTAGGCGAAAAACTGTTTTTT. Encoded protein: CASGGDRVGEKLFF.

V and J are TRBV19 and TRBJ1-3; perhaps TRBD1 as D (6 bases). CDR3 length: 14 residues. Germline V lookup: CDR1 LNHDA, CDR2 SQIVND (reference sequence). The ends were cut back, 6 bases at V and 2 bases at J, with 11 bases in the middle. CDR3 in amino acids: CASSQGLAGNTIYF. The DNA for the CDR3 is TGTGCCAGTAGCCAGGGGTTGGCTGGAAACACCATATATTTT.

The genes are TRBV10-1 and TRBJ2-3; 12 nucleotides agree with TRBD2. The CDR3 spans 18 residues. CDR1 and CDR2 (germline): WNHNN, SYGVQD (reference sequence). Trimming took 2 bases from V and 5 from J; bases not matched to a gene: 11. The CDR3, as DNA: TGCGCCAGCAGTGAGGCGCGGCTAGCGGGAGGGCGAATAGATACGCAGTATTTT. It encodes CASSEARLAGGRIDTQYF.

The J gene is TRBJ2-2, the V gene TRBV11-2; TRBD1 aligns across 8 bases. The CDR3 consists of 14 residues. Germline V lookup: CDR1 SGHAT, CDR2 FQNNGV. The V and J ends lost 10 bases and 1 base, in that order; junction bases with no gene match: 5. The CDR3 bases are TGTGCCACCCGGACAGGGAGGAACACCGGGGAGCTGTTTTTT. This codes for CATRTGRNTGELFF.

The gene calls are TRBV19 and TRBJ1-2; 8 positions agree with TRBD1. This CDR3 has 14 amino acids. Germline CDR1 and CDR2: LNHDA and SQIVND (reference sequence). V was pared by 5 bases and J by 2 bases, with 4 bases of the junction left unmatched. The CDR3 protein is CASSPGQANYGYTF. Written as DNA, the CDR3 is TGTGCCAGTAGTCCGGGACAGGCGAACTATGGCTACACCTTC. The whole variable domain, filled in from reference TRBV19 and TRBJ1-2, reads DGGITQSPKYLFRKEGQNVTLSCEQNLNHDAMYWYRQDPGQGLRLIYYSQIVNDFQKGDIAEGYSVSREKKESFPLTVTSAQKNPTAFYLCASSPGQANYGYTFGSGTRLTVV.

This chain links TRBV9 with TRBJ1-6, with TRBD1 matching 10 bases. V shed 3 bases and J 8 bases; nucleotides not matched to a gene: 2. This CDR3 is built from 14 residues. The V gene's germline CDR1 is SGDLS and CDR2 YYNGEE. The CDR3 sequence is CASSAGTGDSPLHF. CDR3 DNA: TGTGCCAGCAGCGCTGGGACAGGGGATTCACCCCTCCACTTT.

This chain uses TRBV7-9 with TRBJ1-5; D possibly corresponds to TRBD1 (6 bases). Between the trimmed V and J ends, which lost 5 bases and 6 bases, there was a span of 14 bases. The CDR3 covers 14 residues. Germline-derived CDR1 and CDR2 are SEHNR and FQNEAQ (reference sequence). This CDR3 reads CASSVTGSGQPQHF. The CDR3 region has the DNA TGTGCCAGCAGCGTCACAGGGAGCGGTCAGCCCCAGCATTTT. The whole variable domain, filled in from reference TRBV7-9 and TRBJ1-5, reads DTGVSQNPRHKITKRGQNVTFRCDPISEHNRLYWYRQTLGQGPEFLTYFQNEAQLEKSRLLSDRFSAERPKGSFSTLEIQRTEQGDSAMYLCASSVTGSGQPQHFGDGTRLSIL.

The CDR3 protein is CASSSGGDEQFF. The CDR3 bases are TGCGCCAGCAGTTCAGGGGGCGATGAGCAGTTCTTC. This chain uses TRBV10-1 with TRBJ2-1, with 8 bases that match TRBD1. The CDR3 loop spans 12 amino acids. J lost 8 bases, V lost 5 bases, and 2 bases had no gene match. Looked up from germline, CDR1 is WNHNN and CDR2 is SYGVQD (reference sequence).

The chain couples TRBV19 to TRBJ2-5; 11 bases fit TRBD1. The CDR3 extends over 15 amino acids. CDR1 is LNHDA, CDR2 SQIVND, per germline (reference sequence). V shed 4 bases, J shed 2 bases, and the junction held 3 bases outside the gene matches. DNA for the CDR3: TGTGCCAGTAGTAGGGGGACAGGGGGACAAGAGACCCAGTACTTC. It translates to CASSRGTGGQETQYF.

The gene calls are TRBV24-1 and TRBJ2-5; no clear D. Germline CDR1 and CDR2: KGHDR and SFDVKD. The CDR3 extends over 15 amino acids. Between the trimmed V and J ends, which lost 2 bases and 5 bases, there was a span of 14 bases. Here the CDR3 DNA reads TGTGCCACCAGTGATTCGCAACAGTTGGTCGAGACCCAGTACTTC. Its protein product is CATSDSQQLVETQYF.

The table lists this clone with a count of one. The junction shows a germline mismatch at one end, possibly a read error. Here the CDR3 DNA reads TGTGCTAGCAGCTTAGGACGACTAGTGAACGGCGAGACCCAGTACTTC. Protein sequence: CASSLGRLVNGETQYF. The chain combines TRBV7-7 with TRBJ2-5, with a possible D match to TRBD2 (6 bases). The CDR3 has 16 residues. Germline loops: CDR1 SSHAT, CDR2 FNYEAQ (reference sequence).